This T cell receptor (beta chain) is from a study of molecular identifiers for immune sequencing clone quantification. TCRdb reprocessed the PCR reads with MiXCR, giving one entry per CDR3 protein. This table holds approximately 320,000 distinct CDR3 sequences, over 20% found once. Trimming left V 9 bases short and J 7 bases short, with 25 bases between. Germline V lookup: CDR1 SGHNT, CDR2 YENEEA. This CDR3 is 15 amino acids long. The source of this sequence is a human donor in good health. Some libraries in this study had Jurkat cell RNA spiked in. The sample was naive CD8+ T cells from blood, with Jurkat cell RNA spiked in. Subset defined: FACS-sorted CD8+CD4-CCR7+CD45RA+ naive T cells. V usage is TRBV11-3 and J usage is TRBJ2-7, with D maybe TRBD1 (5 bases). This CDR3 reads CARSLGVGAPGEQYF. CDR3 sequence (DNA): TGTGCCAGAAGCCTAGGGGTTGGGGCTCCAGGGGAGCAGTACTTC. The variable domain in full, completed from reference TRBV11-3 and TRBJ2-7, reads EAGVVQSPRYKIIEKKQPVAFWCNPISGHNTLYWYLQNLGQGPELLIRYENEEAVDDSQLPKDRFSAERLKGVDSTLKIQPAELGDSAVYLCARSLGVGAPGEQYFGPGTRLTVT.